Below are 29 T cell receptor beta chains sequenced from a single sample in a study of OX40 agonist ivuxolimab in advanced cancers. TCRdb's table, derived via immunoSEQ multiplex PCR, lists solely in-frame clones and lacks some. The sample lists 69,000 or so clones, around 85% seen once, with roughly 0.8% in the top ten. This sample comprised CD4+ or CD8+ T cells sorted from blood, obtained in a trial of the OX40 agonist ivuxolimab. These receptors were taken from an adult with an advanced solid tumor such as melanoma, head and neck, liver or kidney cancer.

This chain connects TRBV5-1 to TRBJ1-5, with D possibly TRBD1 on 6 matching bases. CDR3 size: 14 residues. CDR1 is SGHRS, CDR2 YFSETQ, per germline. V dropped 0 bases and J dropped 7 bases, with 11 bases sitting between them. CDR3 sequence: CASSLEGDGQPQHF. The CDR3 DNA reads as TGCGCCAGCAGCTTGGAGGGGGACGGACAGCCCCAGCATTTT.

This rearrangement joins TRBV5-1 to TRBJ2-1; the D gene is possibly TRBD2 (6 bases). Trimming took 7 bases from V and 5 from J, leaving 13 bases between them. The CDR3 contains 13 residues. Per the germline V gene, CDR1 is SGHRS and CDR2 is YFSETQ. The CDR3 region has the DNA TGCGCCAGCCGTCCCGGGGGTAACAATGAGCAGTTCTTC. Amino acid sequence: CASRPGGNNEQFF.

CDR3 DNA: TGTGCCAGCAGCTTCGGGCACGGAACAGGGGCGAAAGCCACTGAAGCTTTCTTT. It translates to CASSFGHGTGAKATEAFF. This chain uses TRBV11-2 with TRBJ1-1, with 7 bases that match TRBD1. The ends lost 3 bases at V and 4 bases at J; junction bases unmatched: 17. Germline assignment: CDR1 SGHAT and CDR2 FQNNGV. This CDR3 spans 18 amino acids.

This chain uses TRBV30 with TRBJ2-2, with D possibly TRBD1 on 6 matching bases. V was pared by 2 bases and J by 6 bases, with 16 bases between. Germline CDR1 and CDR2: GTSNPN and SVGIG (reference sequence). The CDR3 consists of 15 residues. CDR3 in amino acids: CAWSLLTGFSGELFF. CDR3 sequence (DNA): TGTGCCTGGAGTCTTTTAACAGGGTTCTCCGGGGAGCTGTTTTTT.

The chain combines TRBV6-5 with TRBJ2-7; TRBD2 aligns across 9 bases. Trimming took 0 bases from V and 3 from J; bases not matched to a gene: 6. Germline V gene data show CDR1 as MNHEY and CDR2 as SVGAGI. The CDR3 sequence is 16 residues long. CDR3 in amino acids: CASSYSYSGGFYEQYF. In DNA form, the CDR3 reads TGTGCCAGCAGTTACTCGTATAGCGGGGGATTCTACGAGCAGTACTTC.

The chain combines TRBV5-5 with TRBJ2-5; D is ambiguous. This CDR3 is 14 amino acids long. V lost 4 bases to trimming and J lost 1 base, with 11 bases between them. Germline assignment: CDR1 SGHKS and CDR2 YYEKEE (reference sequence). The CDR3 nucleotides are TGTGCCAGCAGCCCACATGTGACCCAAGAGACCCAGTACTTC. Translated, it gives CASSPHVTQETQYF.

V and J are TRBV7-8 and TRBJ2-3; the match to TRBD1 covers 10 bases. The CDR3 has 13 amino acids. V lost 3 bases, J lost 6 bases, and 0 bases stayed unmatched. Per the germline V gene, CDR1 is SGHVS and CDR2 is FQNEAQ. CDR3 in amino acids: CASSLDRGDTQYF. CDR3 nucleotides: TGTGCCAGCAGCTTGGACAGGGGGGATACGCAGTATTTT.

This chain joins TRBV7-9 and TRBJ2-7; D is possibly TRBD2 (5 bases). The germline CDR1 and CDR2 sequences are SEHNR and FQNEAQ (reference sequence). Trimming removed 2 bases at V and 5 bases at J, with 10 bases between. This CDR3 is 13 amino acids long. CDR3 protein: CASSLILGNEQYF. The CDR3 region has the DNA TGTGCCAGCAGCTTAATTCTCGGGAACGAGCAGTACTTC.

The chain uses TRBV21-1 and TRBJ1-6; the table's D call of TRBD1 was not tested on the DNA. TRBV21-1 is reported as a pseudogene. There are 15 residues in the CDR3. The CDR3 region has the DNA TGTGCCAGCAGCCCTCCGACAGGAGGAAGTTCACCCCTCCACTTT. Translation: CASSPPTGGSSPLHF.

This clone showed up just once. V usage is TRBV11-2 and J usage is TRBJ2-3; D call uncertain. The CDR3 runs to 13 residues. Per the germline V gene, CDR1 is SGHAT and CDR2 is FQNNGV. Trimming cost V 1 base and J 0 bases, with 2 bases left between them. The CDR3 reads CASSLGSTDTQYF. In DNA form, the CDR3 reads TGTGCCAGCAGCTTAGGGAGCACAGATACGCAGTATTTT.

This chain links TRBV7-9 with TRBJ1-1, with D possibly being TRBD1 (5 bases). V dropped 7 bases and J dropped 1 base, with 13 bases sitting between them. There are 14 residues in the CDR3. The germline gives CDR1 SEHNR, CDR2 FQNEAQ (reference sequence). Here the CDR3 DNA reads TGTGCCAGCACCCCCCTAAGGGGGAACACTGAAGCTTTCTTT. It encodes CASTPLRGNTEAFF.

The chain employs TRBV5-1 and TRBJ2-1; weak D call: TRBD2 (6 bases). The CDR3 has 13 amino acids. Germline CDR1 is SGHRS and CDR2 is YFSETQ. The V gene lost 1 base and the J gene lost 6 bases, with 8 bases spanning the gap. The CDR3 is CASSLSSGNEQFF. The CDR3 region has the DNA TGCGCCAGCAGCTTGAGTAGCGGCAATGAGCAGTTCTTC.

The rearrangement joins TRBV6-5 to TRBJ1-5, with 8 bases lining up with TRBD1. Unmatched junction bases numbered 7, after V lost 6 bases and J lost 6 bases. Germline-derived CDR1 and CDR2 are MNHEY and SVGAGI. There are 14 residues in the CDR3. The CDR3 reads CASSQAGGRQPQHF. CDR3 in DNA: TGTGCCAGCAGCCAAGCAGGGGGCCGTCAGCCCCAGCATTTT.

The chain uses TRBV28 and TRBJ1-2; D is undetermined. Germline V gene sequence: CDR1 MDHEN, CDR2 SYDVKM. CDR3 length: 13 amino acids. V gave up 7 bases and J gave up 5 bases, with 14 bases separating them. The CDR3 reads CASTTRAEYGYTF. In DNA form, the CDR3 reads TGTGCCAGCACCACTAGGGCTGAGTATGGCTACACCTTC.

A single count supports this clone. The chain couples TRBV30 to TRBJ2-2; no clear D gene. Germline V gene lookup returns CDR1 GTSNPN and CDR2 SVGIG (reference sequence). This CDR3 contains 15 residues. V lost 2 bases to trimming and J lost 1 base, with 11 bases between them. The CDR3 DNA reads as TGTGCCTGGAGTCCCAGTAACCTGAACACCGGGGAGCTGTTTTTT. Encoded protein: CAWSPSNLNTGELFF.

This chain uses TRBV9 with TRBJ1-4; 7 nucleotides align to TRBD1. The ends lost 0 bases at V and 8 bases at J; junction bases unmatched: 4. This CDR3 has 14 amino acids. Germline-derived CDR1 and CDR2 are SGDLS and YYNGEE. CDR3 nucleotides: TGTGCCAGCAGCGTAGGACAGGGAGGGGAAAAACTGTTTTTT. Translated, it gives CASSVGQGGEKLFF.

A few counts support this clone. The genes are TRBV10-3 and TRBJ1-2; 10 nucleotides line up with TRBD1. J gave up 4 bases and V 7 bases, and 3 bases lay outside the gene matches. The germline V gene has CDR1 ENHRY and CDR2 SYGVKD. This CDR3 region has 13 residues. CDR3 in amino acids: CAITGQGGYGYTF. CDR3 nucleotides: TGTGCCATCACTGGACAGGGGGGCTATGGCTACACCTTC.

This chain uses TRBV29-1 with TRBJ1-1; D is perhaps TRBD1 (6 bases). The CDR3 consists of 13 residues. The V end lost 4 bases, the J end lost 4 bases, and 13 bases lay between the germline ends. Looked up from germline, CDR1 is SQVTM and CDR2 is ANQGSEA. CDR3 in DNA: TGCAGCGTTGTTTACAGGGTGGGCACTGAAGCTTTCTTT. The encoded protein is CSVVYRVGTEAFF. Full variable domain (missing parts from reference TRBV29-1 and TRBJ1-1): SAVISQKPSRDICQRGTSLTIQCQVDSQVTMMFWYRQQPGQSLTLIATANQGSEATYESGFVIDKFPISRPNLTFSTLTVSNMSPEDSSIYLCSVVYRVGTEAFFGQGTRLTVV.

The rearrangement links TRBV25-1 to TRBJ2-7, with D hard to call. V shed 2 bases and J shed 6 bases, with 17 bases lying between them. Per the germline V gene, CDR1 is MGHDK and CDR2 is SYGVNS. This CDR3 spans 15 amino acids. The CDR3 loop reads CASSEDRQASSEQYF. DNA for the CDR3: TGTGCCAGCAGTGAAGATCGGCAAGCAAGCTCCGAGCAGTACTTC.

This sequence joins TRBV19 and TRBJ1-2, with a possible D match to TRBD1 (5 bases). This CDR3 has 13 amino acids. Germline V gene sequence: CDR1 LNHDA, CDR2 SQIVND (reference sequence). The V end lost 10 bases, the J end lost 2 bases, and 14 bases lay between the germline ends. DNA of the CDR3: TGTGCCACCGCGACAGATCTAAACTATGGCTACACCTTC. Protein: CATATDLNYGYTF.

The table lists this clone with a count of one. This chain links TRBV12-5 with TRBJ2-3; TRBD1 is a possible D gene (5 bases). The length of the CDR3 is 15 residues. With 5 bases removed from V and 6 bases from J, the gap between germline ends came to 18 bases. Germline values: CDR1 LGHNT, CDR2 FRNRAP. The CDR3, as DNA: TGTGCTAGTGGTCAGGGCCTAATGATGTGGGATACGCAGTATTTT. This codes for CASGQGLMMWDTQYF.

The rearrangement uses TRBV7-9 and TRBJ2-3; tentative D call: TRBD2 (6 bases). With 7 bases removed from V and 4 bases from J, the gap between germline ends came to 15 bases. Germline V gene data show CDR1 as SEHNR and CDR2 as FQNEAQ (reference sequence). CDR3 length: 14 amino acids. CDR3 bases: TGTGCCAGCAACCTCGGGAGTGGGGCAGATACGCAGTATTTT. Encoded protein: CASNLGSGADTQYF.

This clone appeared a few times. The V gene is TRBV7-9, the J gene TRBJ1-4; 7 bases agree with TRBD1. V trimming: 5 bases; J trimming: 7 bases; junction bases outside the gene matches: 4. Germline CDR1 reads SEHNR; CDR2 reads FQNEAQ (reference sequence). This CDR3 is built from 13 residues. The CDR3 is CASSRQGAEKLFF. CDR3 sequence (DNA): TGTGCCAGCAGCCGACAGGGAGCTGAAAAACTGTTTTTT.

The genes are TRBV5-6 and TRBJ1-5, with D maybe TRBD1 (6 bases). The CDR3 spans 15 residues. Germline CDR1 and CDR2: SGHDT and YYEEEE. Deletions cut 1 base from V and 4 bases from J, with 12 bases between. The CDR3 loop reads CASSLFSGENQPQHF. In nucleotides, the CDR3 is TGTGCCAGCAGCTTGTTCTCAGGGGAGAATCAGCCCCAGCATTTT. The full variable domain, completed using reference TRBV5-6 and TRBJ1-5, is DAGVTQSPTHLIKTRGQQVTLRCSPKSGHDTVSWYQQALGQGPQFIFQYYEEEERQRGNFPDRFSGHQFPNYSSELNVNALLLGDSALYLCASSLFSGENQPQHFGDGTRLSIL.

The chain links TRBV7-3 to TRBJ2-1; D possibly corresponds to TRBD2 (6 bases). Germline V CDR1 and CDR2: SGHTA, FQGTGA. Trimming took off 0 bases at V and 8 bases at J, with 14 bases between the two ends. The CDR3 contains 15 residues. The CDR3 reads CASSLTGLAADEQFF. The CDR3 coding sequence is TGTGCCAGCAGCTTAACGGGACTGGCGGCAGATGAGCAGTTCTTC.

J is TRBJ1-1 and V is TRBV7-9; D may be TRBD1 (5 bases). CDR3 size: 15 residues. With 4 bases removed from V and 2 bases from J, the gap between germline ends came to 14 bases. CDR1 and CDR2 (germline): SEHNR, FQNEAQ (reference sequence). CDR3 in amino acids: CASSSREVTNTEAFF. The DNA for the CDR3 is TGTGCCAGCAGCTCCAGGGAGGTTACTAACACTGAAGCTTTCTTT.

CDR3 sequence: CASSSDRFYEQYF. The CDR3 DNA reads as TGTGCCAGCAGTTCTGACAGGTTCTACGAGCAGTACTTC. This chain joins TRBV6-5 and TRBJ2-7; D is perhaps TRBD1 (6 bases). The ends were cut back, 4 bases at V and 3 bases at J, with 10 bases in the middle. Germline values: CDR1 MNHEY, CDR2 SVGAGI. The CDR3 loop spans 13 amino acids.

The chain joins TRBV30 to TRBJ2-4, with D tentatively TRBD2 (5 bases). This CDR3 is built from 15 residues. The ends were cut back, 2 bases at V and 1 base at J, with 12 bases in the middle. Germline CDR1 reads GTSNPN; CDR2 reads SVGIG (reference sequence). In DNA, the CDR3 is TGTGCCTGGAGTAGATCCCCGGGGGCCAAAAACATTCAGTACTTC. Protein: CAWSRSPGAKNIQYF.

V and J are TRBV6-4 and TRBJ1-1; D possibly corresponds to TRBD1 (5 bases). Trimming cost V 4 bases and J 3 bases, with 18 bases left between them. The CDR3 runs 16 residues. Germline CDR1 MRHNA, CDR2 SNTAGT. The CDR3 protein is CASSGNGAGGHTEAFF. For the CDR3, the DNA is TGTGCCAGCAGTGGCAATGGGGCCGGAGGTCACACTGAAGCTTTCTTT.